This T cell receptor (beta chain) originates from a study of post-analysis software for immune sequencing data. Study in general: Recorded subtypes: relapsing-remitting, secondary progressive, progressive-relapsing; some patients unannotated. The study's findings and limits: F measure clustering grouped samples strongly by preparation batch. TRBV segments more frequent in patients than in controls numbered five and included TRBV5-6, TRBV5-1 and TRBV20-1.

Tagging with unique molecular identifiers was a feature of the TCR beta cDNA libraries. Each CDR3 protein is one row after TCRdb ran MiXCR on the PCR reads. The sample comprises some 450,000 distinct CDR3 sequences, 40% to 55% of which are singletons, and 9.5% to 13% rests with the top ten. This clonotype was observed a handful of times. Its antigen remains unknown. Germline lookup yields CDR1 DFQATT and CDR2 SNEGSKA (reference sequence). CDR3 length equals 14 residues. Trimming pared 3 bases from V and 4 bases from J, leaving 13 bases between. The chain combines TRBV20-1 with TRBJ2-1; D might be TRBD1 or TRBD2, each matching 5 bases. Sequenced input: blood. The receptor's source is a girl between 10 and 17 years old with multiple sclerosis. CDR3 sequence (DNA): TGCAGTGCTAGCGGGCAGGGAGATTACAATGAGCAGTTCTTC. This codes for CSASGQGDYNEQFF.